This TCR beta chain comes out of a study of blood T cell repertoires in COVID-19. Across the study: Samples taken during acute and convalescent COVID-19 were collected in the United States, Italy and Spain.

The CDR3 consists of 13 residues. Germline CDR1 SGHDT, CDR2 YYEEEE. The ends were cut back, 5 bases at V and 1 base at J, with 10 bases in the middle. Generated by immunoSEQ multiplex PCR, the TCRdb table keeps only in-frame clones and is missing some. The sample includes roughly 71,000 clones, approximately 85% of them seen just once. The chain recombines TRBV5-6 with TRBJ2-7, with TRBD1 as a possible D gene (5 bases). Sequencing was performed on peripheral blood. The receptor was derived from a man between 50 and 59 years old with acute or convalescent COVID-19. The CDR3 here is CASRQARSYEQYF. CDR3 sequence (DNA): TGTGCCAGCAGACAGGCCAGATCCTACGAGCAGTACTTC.